This TCR beta chain was obtained from a study of Ad26.COV2.S vaccination and SARS-CoV-2 variants. Study-wide background: Ad26.COV2.S given intramuscularly, once or twice 56 days apart.

Treatment noted: roughly 20 received Ad26.COV2.S at low or high dose, single or two shots; a few received placebo; per-sample allocation not given. On day 63 after the first injection, vaccine and placebo recipients gave samples. Wuhan-strain SARS-CoV-2 spike was expressed by the Ad26 vector that made up the vaccine. Some clones are missing from TCRdb's copy, which holds only in-frame ones; the method was immunoSEQ multiplex PCR. The table lists more than 300,000 clones, roughly 80% of them singletons. This TCR derives from a person between 18 and 65 years old who received the Ad26.COV2.S COVID-19 vaccine or a placebo. The source was peripheral blood, collected in a trial of Ad26.COV2.S vaccine versus placebo.

The CDR3 loop reads CASSHLLVTGNTEAFF. The CDR3 DNA reads TGCGCCAGCAGCCATCTTCTGGTGACAGGTAACACTGAAGCTTTCTTT. The gene calls are TRBV4-1 and TRBJ1-1, with D possibly TRBD1 on 6 matching bases. This CDR3 is 16 amino acids long. The V and J ends lost 3 bases and 2 bases respectively, with 16 bases between them. CDR1 is MGHRA, CDR2 YSYEKL, per germline.